A selection of T cell receptor beta chains follows, all from one sample in a study of shared clonotypes between healthy human individuals. Here immunoSEQ multiplex PCR was the method, and the copy in TCRdb shows in-frame clones only, minus some. The sample carries over 400,000 clones, roughly 95% recorded once. Sequences were obtained from naive CD4+ T cells sorted from blood. The receptors stem from a woman aged 25 to 39 in good health. CDR3s include the opening cysteine and the closing phenylalanine or tryptophan.

V gene,CDR3 protein
TRBV19,CASSIDWASNQPQHF
TRBV7-9,CASSPGGLAMDTEAFF
TRBV5-1,CASSPTLGTGDYGYTF
TRBV19,CASSMRANTGELFF
TRBV5-6,CASSLIQGGELFF
TRBV9,CASSVDEGVQETQYF
TRBV5-4,CASSAGTSGRTEQFF
TRBV2,CASSEEVGGSGEQYF
TRBV25-1,CASSEMTSGTDTQYF
TRBV18,CASSSLTGNTEAFF
TRBV6-1,CASSETDNYNGYTF
TRBV28,CASSLSSGANVLTF
TRBV6-6,CASSFPGGVDDGYTF
TRBV6-6,CASSLGQGWNQPQHF
TRBV28,CASKRGGTGTYEQYF
TRBV7-2,CASSLTGLTNTEAFF
TRBV9,CASSPQLGDTQYF
TRBV5-1,CASSLAGGGITGELFF
TRBV7-9,CASSQGPGEEKLFF
TRBV14,CASSRFLSSYEQYF
TRBV28,CASSLPGGVYGYTF
TRBV5-1,CASSLGTASYEQYF
TRBV6-1,CASSDIRSYEQYF
TRBV19,CASGTLNQPQHF
TRBV6-6,CASNSESGANVLTF